The 29 T cell receptor beta chains reported below all come from one sample, sequenced in a study of T cell changes during pregnancy in multiple sclerosis. TCRdb's table, derived via immunoSEQ multiplex PCR, lists solely in-frame clones and lacks some. Of roughly 100,000 clones in the sample, 85% to 95% are singletons; the top ten hold 1.5% to 2%. The material sequenced was peripheral blood, taken after pregnancy. These receptors were obtained from a female donor with multiple sclerosis, enrolled in a pregnancy study.

V is TRBV29-1 and J is TRBJ2-1; 16 bases fit TRBD2. The CDR3 spans 14 residues. V gave up 7 bases and J gave up 10 bases; unmatched junction bases: 7. CDR1 is SQVTM and CDR2 is ANQGSEA in the germline V gene. DNA for the CDR3: TGCAGCGCCGGGACTAGCGGGAGGGTAGGAGAGCAGTTCTTC. Protein: CSAGTSGRVGEQFF.

This clone appeared once. The chain recombines TRBV9 with TRBJ2-2, with 11 positions matching TRBD2. Germline V gene sequence: CDR1 SGDLS, CDR2 YYNGEE. The CDR3 is made up of 17 amino acids. The junction had 11 bases not matched to a gene; V was cut back by 7 bases and J by 3 bases. CDR3 region: CASGGLAGGVDTGELFF. CDR3 nucleotides: TGTGCCAGCGGTGGGCTAGCGGGGGGCGTGGACACCGGGGAGCTGTTTTTT.

The rearrangement joins TRBV10-2 to TRBJ2-4, with D maybe TRBD1 (6 bases). Per germline, CDR1 WSHSY and CDR2 SAAADI. Trimming removed 4 bases from V and 0 bases from J, with 13 bases in between. The CDR3 length is 16 residues. As DNA, the CDR3 is TGCGCCAGCAGTGCTCGGGACAAAATAGCCAAAAACATTCAGTACTTC. Its translation is CASSARDKIAKNIQYF.

The chain has TRBV7-8 and TRBJ1-1; TRBD1 is a possible D gene (6 bases). This CDR3 comprises 12 residues. Germline lookup yields CDR1 SGHVS and CDR2 FQNEAQ. V lost 8 bases, J lost 8 bases, and 15 bases lay in between. The CDR3 loop reads CASQPPTGEAFF. CDR3 nucleotides: TGTGCCAGCCAACCTCCAACAGGGGAAGCTTTCTTT.

The V gene is TRBV13, the J gene TRBJ1-1; perhaps TRBD1 as D (5 bases). CDR3 length: 15 residues. Germline CDR1 reads PRHDT; CDR2 reads FYEKMQ (reference sequence). Deletions cut 3 bases from V and 3 bases from J, with 14 bases between. CDR3 loop: CASSFKGPTDTEAFF. CDR3 sequence (DNA): TGTGCCAGCAGCTTTAAGGGGCCTACGGACACTGAAGCTTTCTTT.

This chain uses TRBV11-2 with TRBJ2-5, with D possibly being TRBD1 (6 bases). The germline V gene has CDR1 SGHAT and CDR2 FQNNGV. The CDR3 is 15 amino acids. Trimming removed 2 bases from V and 5 bases from J, with 15 bases in between. The CDR3 here is CASSLNVGGRETQYF. The CDR3 DNA reads TGTGCCAGCAGCTTAAACGTAGGGGGAAGGGAGACCCAGTACTTC.

V gene TRBV9 combines with J gene TRBJ2-1, with 14 bases identical to TRBD2. Per the germline V gene, CDR1 is SGDLS and CDR2 is YYNGEE. There are 17 residues in the CDR3. J was trimmed by 7 bases and V by 0 bases; bases with no gene match: 6. This CDR3 is CASSVGLAGGPGNEQFF. For the CDR3, the DNA is TGTGCCAGCAGCGTAGGACTAGCGGGAGGGCCGGGGAATGAGCAGTTCTTC. Variable domain in full (rest from reference TRBV9 and TRBJ2-1): DSGVTQTPKHLITATGQRVTLRCSPRSGDLSVYWYQQSLDQGLQFLIQYYNGEERAKGNILERFSAQQFPDLHSELNLSSLELGDSALYFCASSVGLAGGPGNEQFFGPGTRLTVL.

The chain couples TRBV27 to TRBJ2-1; 9 bases line up with TRBD1. After removal of 4 bases from V and 8 bases from J, the junction contained 9 bases not matched to a gene. The V gene's germline CDR1 is MNHEY and CDR2 SMNVEV (reference sequence). The CDR3 length is 15 residues. CDR3 nucleotides: TGTGCCAGCAGTTCGGGGACAGGGAAAAGGCATGAGCAGTTCTTC. Translated, it gives CASSSGTGKRHEQFF.

CDR3 nucleotides: TGTGCCAGCAGCCCCCGACAGGGTCCCTATGGCTACACCTTC. Its translation is CASSPRQGPYGYTF. The chain links TRBV21-1 to TRBJ1-2; the table assigns TRBD1, which was not confirmed against the DNA. TRBV21-1 is termed a pseudogene. This CDR3 is built from 14 residues.

The chain couples TRBV30 to TRBJ1-1; a weak D match, TRBD1 (5 bases). CDR1 is GTSNPN, CDR2 SVGIG, per germline (reference sequence). V lost 4 bases to trimming and J lost 0 bases, with 15 bases between them. This CDR3 has 15 residues. CDR3 DNA sequence: TGTGCCTGGACCCTAGGGGCAACTGTGAACACTGAAGCTTTCTTT. Residues: CAWTLGATVNTEAFF.

Worth noting for this clone: The identical CDR3 is also encoded by other nucleotide sequences in the sample. The J gene is TRBJ2-7, the V gene TRBV6-6; TRBD1 aligns across 9 bases. Germline values: CDR1 MNHNY, CDR2 SVGAGI (reference sequence). The ends lost 0 bases at V and 5 bases at J; junction bases unmatched: 8. This CDR3 is 16 amino acids long. CDR3 loop: CASSYSETGGSNEQYF. In DNA, the CDR3 is TGTGCCAGCAGTTACTCTGAGACAGGGGGATCAAACGAGCAGTACTTC.

This chain connects TRBV2 to TRBJ1-1; a weak D match, TRBD1 (6 bases). This CDR3 is built from 16 residues. V was shortened by 6 bases and J by 0 bases, with 17 bases between the two germline ends. The germline V gene encodes CDR1 SNHLY and CDR2 FYNNEI. The CDR3 sequence is CASSAQGRGLNTEAFF. DNA of the CDR3: TGTGCCAGCAGCGCACAGGGTCGTGGCTTGAACACTGAAGCTTTCTTT.

V usage is TRBV5-1 and J usage is TRBJ2-2; D possibly corresponds to TRBD1 (6 bases). The CDR3 is 15 amino acids. Germline loops: CDR1 SGHRS, CDR2 YFSETQ. The ends were cut back, 2 bases at V and 4 bases at J, with 12 bases in the middle. The CDR3 reads CASSFLTGATGELFF. CDR3 nucleotide sequence: TGCGCCAGCAGCTTTCTGACAGGTGCCACCGGGGAGCTGTTTTTT.

The V and J genes are TRBV28 and TRBJ2-5; TRBD1 matches 9 bases. The CDR3 sequence is 15 residues long. Germline CDR1 reads MDHEN; CDR2 reads SYDVKM. J gave up 5 bases and V 7 bases, and 11 bases lay outside the gene matches. CDR3 protein: CASTSRQGGWETQYF. The DNA of the CDR3 is TGTGCCAGCACCTCGAGACAGGGGGGATGGGAGACCCAGTACTTC.

The chain is built from TRBV7-6 and TRBJ1-5; 10 bases map to TRBD1. The CDR3 consists of 16 residues. Germline CDR1 reads SGHVS; CDR2 reads FNYEAQ. The ends lost 1 base at V and 1 base at J; junction bases unmatched: 1. CDR3 residues: CASSLGGQGSNQPQHF. CDR3 DNA: TGTGCCAGCAGCTTAGGGGGACAGGGGAGCAATCAGCCCCAGCATTTT.

The V and J genes are TRBV15 and TRBJ1-2; D perhaps matches TRBD1 (6 bases). CDR1 and CDR2 (germline): LNHNV, YYDKDF (reference sequence). The CDR3 length is 14 residues. V dropped 0 bases and J dropped 4 bases, with 9 bases sitting between them. For the CDR3, the DNA is TGTGCCACCAGCAGAGATGGGGGCCCCTATGGCTACACCTTC. Amino acids: CATSRDGGPYGYTF.

This clone was seen only once. The V gene is TRBV27, the J gene TRBJ2-2; no reliable D call. Per the germline V gene, CDR1 is MNHEY and CDR2 is SMNVEV (reference sequence). Between the trimmed V and J ends, which lost 3 bases and 7 bases, there was a span of 6 bases. The CDR3 consists of 12 residues. DNA of the CDR3: TGTGCCAGCAGTTTTTCCGTCGGGGAGCTGTTTTTT. Its protein is CASSFSVGELFF.

The genes are TRBV29-1 and TRBJ2-5, with 7 nucleotides matching TRBD1. Germline V CDR1 and CDR2: SQVTM, ANQGSEA. The ends lost 0 bases at V and 4 bases at J; junction bases unmatched: 11. CDR3 length equals 16 residues. In nucleotides, the CDR3 is TGCAGCGTTGAAGATGGATTAACAGGGGTGGGAGAGACCCAGTACTTC. Translating it yields CSVEDGLTGVGETQYF.

V gene TRBV6-5 combines with J gene TRBJ2-5; D might be TRBD2 (5 bases). Germline V gene data show CDR1 as MNHEY and CDR2 as SVGAGI. This CDR3 region has 15 residues. Trimming shortened V by 2 bases and J by 5 bases, and 15 bases separated the two germline ends. The CDR3 DNA sequence: TGTGCCAGCAGTTACACCGGGATCCTAAGGGAGACCCAGTACTTC. It translates to CASSYTGILRETQYF.

The rearrangement links TRBV9 to TRBJ2-1, with 7 nucleotides matching TRBD1. Germline V lookup: CDR1 SGDLS, CDR2 YYNGEE. The CDR3 length is 14 residues. J lost 4 bases, V lost 4 bases, and 5 bases had no gene match. CDR3 DNA sequence: TGTGCCAGCAGCCTCCGGGACAGTTACAATGAGCAGTTCTTC. Translated: CASSLRDSYNEQFF. Based on the CDR3 plus reference TRBV9 and TRBJ2-1, the full variable domain is DSGVTQTPKHLITATGQRVTLRCSPRSGDLSVYWYQQSLDQGLQFLIQYYNGEERAKGNILERFSAQQFPDLHSELNLSSLELGDSALYFCASSLRDSYNEQFFGPGTRLTVL.

The chain carries TRBV29-1 and TRBJ2-5, with TRBD2 matching over 7 bases. Germline V gives CDR1 SQVTM, CDR2 ANQGSEA. The CDR3 is 11 residues long. Germline trimming cut 8 bases from V and 1 base from J; bases unmatched to any gene: 1. CDR3 residues: CSLAVQETQYF. The CDR3 DNA sequence: TGCAGCCTAGCGGTCCAAGAGACCCAGTACTTC.

CDR3 DNA sequence: TGTGCCAGCAGCGTAGTGGACTGGAGCTCCTACAATGAGCAGTTCTTC. Protein product: CASSVVDWSSYNEQFF. This chain uses TRBV9 with TRBJ2-1, with a weak D call TRBD2 (5 bases). The CDR3 contains 16 residues. V lost 0 bases and J 0 bases, leaving 10 bases between the germline ends. Germline CDR1 and CDR2: SGDLS and YYNGEE.

The chain recombines TRBV5-1 with TRBJ2-3; D is undetermined. The CDR3 is made up of 15 amino acids. V gave up 5 bases and J gave up 4 bases, with 17 bases separating them. Germline CDR1 is SGHRS and CDR2 is YFSETQ. The CDR3 loop reads CASSPGGFGADTQYF. CDR3 coding DNA: TGCGCCAGCAGTCCCGGCGGCTTCGGAGCAGATACGCAGTATTTT.

The V gene is TRBV19, the J gene TRBJ1-1; no reliable D call. The V gene's germline CDR1 is LNHDA and CDR2 SQIVND (reference sequence). This CDR3 contains 14 residues. V dropped 7 bases and J dropped 6 bases, with 18 bases sitting between them. CDR3 protein: CASNNIPEAPEAFF. The CDR3 DNA is TGTGCCAGTAACAATATTCCAGAGGCTCCTGAAGCTTTCTTT.

The chain employs TRBV19 and TRBJ2-1; TRBD2 matches 7 bases. CDR1 and CDR2 (germline): LNHDA, SQIVND (reference sequence). This CDR3 has 16 amino acids. Germline trimming cut 4 bases from V and 5 bases from J; bases unmatched to any gene: 11. The chain's CDR3 is CASSTPFGGTNNEQFF. In DNA form, the CDR3 reads TGTGCCAGTAGTACCCCTTTTGGCGGGACTAACAATGAGCAGTTCTTC.

The V and J genes are TRBV5-1 and TRBJ2-2; perhaps TRBD1 as D (6 bases). V lost 4 bases and J 0 bases, leaving 13 bases between the germline ends. CDR1 and CDR2 from the germline V gene are SGHRS and YFSETQ. The CDR3 runs 16 residues. The CDR3 region has the DNA TGCGCCAGCAGCGCGGTCCAGGGGACGAACACCGGGGAGCTGTTTTTT. Translating gives CASSAVQGTNTGELFF.

This sequence joins TRBV7-2 and TRBJ2-7, with 11 bases that match TRBD1. Germline CDR1 SGHTA, CDR2 FQGNSA. The CDR3 loop spans 16 amino acids. After removal of 5 bases from V and 5 bases from J, the junction contained 11 bases not matched to a gene. This CDR3 reads CASSPARDRGVDEQYF. The CDR3 DNA follows: TGTGCCAGCAGCCCGGCACGGGACAGGGGGGTGGACGAGCAGTACTTC.

The rearrangement links TRBV19 to TRBJ1-6; the match to TRBD1 covers 7 bases. Germline V lookup: CDR1 LNHDA, CDR2 SQIVND (reference sequence). The CDR3 is made up of 12 amino acids. V shed 5 bases, J shed 16 bases, and the junction held 8 bases outside the gene matches. The chain's CDR3 is CASSPQTGWLHF. The CDR3 coding sequence is TGTGCCAGTAGTCCCCAGACAGGGTGGCTCCACTTT.

The chain recombines TRBV4-1 with TRBJ2-1, with a possible D match to TRBD1 (5 bases). Germline V gene sequence: CDR1 MGHRA, CDR2 YSYEKL. V lost 1 base, J lost 15 bases, and 22 bases lay in between. CDR3 length: 15 residues. CDR3 in amino acids: CASSQAAMVGLSRFF. CDR3 nucleotide sequence: TGCGCCAGCAGCCAAGCCGCCATGGTGGGGCTAAGTAGGTTCTTC.